This paragraph covers one TCR beta chain sequence. The antigen is not known. Each of the donors was a healthy bone marrow donor. The sample is drawn from a study of cytomegalovirus exposure and HLA in healthy donors. Overall study findings and caveats: More clonal expansion characterized HLA-associated TCR beta chains than equally common others in a later analysis. Under in vitro conditions, three CMV-associated chains were confirmed as specific for CMV antigens.

In the PCR, 60 Vbeta and 13 Jbeta primers were used. Clones were read by immunoSEQ multiplex PCR, and TCRdb kept only the in-frame ones, dropping some. Among about 150,000 clones, 65% to 85% were seen once, and the ten largest hold 4.5% to 7%. There are 13 residues in the CDR3. The germline V gene encodes CDR1 SGHTA and CDR2 FQGTGA. The V and J ends lost 5 bases and 7 bases, in that order; junction bases with no gene match: 2. The clonotype comes from a woman aged 40-49 years in good health and CMV-seropositive. Sequencing was carried out using PBMCs. V and J are TRBV7-3 and TRBJ1-4; 9 bases map to TRBD1. This chain's CDR3 is CASSPDRGEKLFF. The CDR3, as DNA: TGTGCCAGCAGCCCGGACAGGGGTGAAAAACTGTTTTTT.